This passage covers 7 T cell receptor beta chains from one sample sequenced in a study of OX40 agonist ivuxolimab in advanced cancers. Library construction relied on the immunoSEQ multiplex PCR assay. Not all clones reach the TCRdb copy of this immuneACCESS table, which keeps in-frame sequences only. Checked studies attribute under half of the gap to unresolved V genes and leave the rest unexplained. The sample table records about 25,000 clones; roughly 91% of these occur just once. Of the sample, 49% is held by the ten largest clones. The specimen was CD4+ or CD8+ T cells sorted from blood, collected in a trial of the OX40 agonist ivuxolimab. Receptor source: an adult with an advanced solid tumor such as melanoma, head and neck, liver or kidney cancer.

V gene TRBV6-5 combines with J gene TRBJ1-6; 7 nucleotides match TRBD1. CDR1 MNHEY and CDR2 SVGAGI come from the germline V gene. CDR3 size: 15 residues. The V and J ends lost 2 bases and 8 bases, in that order; junction bases with no gene match: 6. The DNA for the CDR3 is TGTGCCAGCAGTTACCATCGACAGGGTGATTCACCCCTCCACTTT. Translated, it gives CASSYHRQGDSPLHF.

This rearrangement joins TRBV18 to TRBJ1-5; D possibly corresponds to TRBD1 (5 bases). Germline CDR1 KGHSH, CDR2 LQKENI. CDR3 length equals 14 residues. V was clipped by 5 bases and J by 0 bases, with 8 bases between them. The CDR3, as DNA: TGTGCCAGCTCAGGGACCGATAGCAATCAGCCCCAGCATTTT. Protein product: CASSGTDSNQPQHF.

The chain recombines TRBV11-2 with TRBJ1-1, with D perhaps matching TRBD1 (5 bases). The germline CDR1 and CDR2 sequences are SGHAT and FQNNGV. The germline V and J ends were trimmed by 4 bases and 3 bases, with 9 bases remaining between them. The length of the CDR3 is 13 residues. Here the CDR3 DNA reads TGTGCCAGCAGCTGGGGGGGGGACACTGAAGCTTTCTTT. The encoded protein is CASSWGGDTEAFF.

The chain employs TRBV30 and TRBJ2-2; D call uncertain. The CDR3 is made up of 11 amino acids. Trimming stripped 1 base from V and 7 bases from J, with 4 bases between. Germline V gives CDR1 GTSNPN, CDR2 SVGIG (reference sequence). The CDR3 is CAWSAYGELFF. CDR3 in DNA: TGTGCCTGGAGTGCTTACGGGGAGCTGTTTTTT.

The chain carries TRBV5-4 and TRBJ2-3, with D unresolved. The CDR3 has 15 residues. Trimming left V 0 bases short and J 6 bases short, with 14 bases between. Germline V lookup: CDR1 SGHNT, CDR2 YYREEE (reference sequence). CDR3 sequence reads: CASSLGSAPHDTQYF. For the CDR3, the DNA is TGTGCCAGCAGCTTGGGGTCAGCTCCACACGATACGCAGTATTTT.

The chain is built from TRBV19 and TRBJ1-4; D not resolved. This CDR3 has 13 amino acids. CDR1 and CDR2 (germline): LNHDA, SQIVND (reference sequence). The V end was cut by 8 bases, the J end by 4 bases, with 11 bases between. The DNA of the CDR3 is TGTGCCAGTCGAGGCACCCTTAATGAAAAACTGTTTTTT. Residues: CASRGTLNEKLFF.

The chain employs TRBV6-1 and TRBJ1-1; D is unclear. This CDR3 comprises 15 residues. Germline CDR1 MNHNS, CDR2 SASEGT. The ends were cut back, 4 bases at V and 2 bases at J, with 14 bases in the middle. Written as DNA, the CDR3 is TGTGCCAGCAGTGCTATACGTACGGGAAACACTGAAGCTTTCTTT. This gives the protein CASSAIRTGNTEAFF.